This TCR beta chain was observed in a study of response to subunit inactivated influenza vaccine (dated by TCRdb to the late 2010s). With regard to the full study: To follow how T cells responded to a trivalent subunit inactivated influenza vaccine, the researchers relied on deep quantitative profiling of the T cell receptor repertoire.

The protocol used for the library was RT-PCR. The sequencing machine was an Illumina HiSeq 2500. TCRdb redid the processing of the public reads, applying fastp at Q25 and MiXCR, and retained in-frame beta chains. Each record represents a unique CDR3 protein, reported with the most common genes and DNA among its rows. The sample profile shows 250,000 to 350,000 distinct CDR3 sequences; approximately 20% of them were found once. The top ten clones comprise 10% to 13% of the sample. Results and caveats for the whole study, not just this receptor: According to the authors, only a limited number of new T cells may be recruited by each seasonal influenza vaccination.

A note on this clonotype: Its binding antigen is unknown. One base away there is no much larger clone; base qualities are not given.

The CDR3 measures 15 amino acids from cysteine to phenylalanine. The entry retains the CDR3 DNA only, 45 bases that are in frame from base 1. As encoded in the germline V gene, CDR1 is SGHRS while CDR2 is YFSETQ. Ends trimmed: V by 7 bases, J by 1 base; bases unmatched to a gene: 6. Sample: PBMCs from blood, taken around 22 months after vaccination. The chain uses TRBV5-1 and TRBJ2-3, and 10 junctional nucleotides match TRBD2. The TCR originated in a man between 50 and 75 years old who received an inactivated influenza vaccine. Donor details come from another sample of the same person, matched by shared clones. The DNA sequence is given as TGCGCCAGCGGCAATCTAGCGGGAGGCACAGATACGCAGTATTTT. Protein translation: CASGNLAGGTDTQYF.